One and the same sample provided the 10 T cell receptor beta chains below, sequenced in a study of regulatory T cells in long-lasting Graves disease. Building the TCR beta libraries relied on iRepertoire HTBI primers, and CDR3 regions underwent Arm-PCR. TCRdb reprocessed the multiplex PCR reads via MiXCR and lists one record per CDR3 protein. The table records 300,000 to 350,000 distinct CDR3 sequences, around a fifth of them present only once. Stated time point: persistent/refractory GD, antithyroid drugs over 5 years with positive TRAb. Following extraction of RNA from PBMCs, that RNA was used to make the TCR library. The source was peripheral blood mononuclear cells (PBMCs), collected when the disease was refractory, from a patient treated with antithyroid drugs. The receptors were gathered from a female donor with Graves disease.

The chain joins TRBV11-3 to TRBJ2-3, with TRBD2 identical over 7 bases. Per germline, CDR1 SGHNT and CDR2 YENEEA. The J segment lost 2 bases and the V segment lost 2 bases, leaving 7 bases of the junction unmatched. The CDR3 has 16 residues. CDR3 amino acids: CASSLTRDYYTDTQYF. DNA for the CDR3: TGTGCCAGCAGCTTAACACGGGACTACTACACAGATACGCAGTATTTT.

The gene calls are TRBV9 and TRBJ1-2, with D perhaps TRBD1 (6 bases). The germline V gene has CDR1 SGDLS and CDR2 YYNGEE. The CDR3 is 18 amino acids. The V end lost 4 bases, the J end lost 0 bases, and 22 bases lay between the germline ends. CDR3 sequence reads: CASSPIGQKTSSNYGYTF. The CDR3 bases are TGTGCCAGCAGCCCTATAGGACAGAAAACTTCCTCTAACTATGGCTACACCTTC.

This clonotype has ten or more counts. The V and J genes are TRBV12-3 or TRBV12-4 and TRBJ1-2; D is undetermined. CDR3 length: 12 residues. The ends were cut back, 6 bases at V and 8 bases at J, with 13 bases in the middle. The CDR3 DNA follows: TGTGCCAGCAGCCTGGAAGGGCGAGGCTACACCTTC. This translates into CASSLEGRGYTF.

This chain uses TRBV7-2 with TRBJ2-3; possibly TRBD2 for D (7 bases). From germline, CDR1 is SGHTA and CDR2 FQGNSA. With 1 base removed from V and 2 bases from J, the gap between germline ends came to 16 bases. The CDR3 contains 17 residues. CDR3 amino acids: CASSLEGGAYPTDTQYF. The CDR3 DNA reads TGTGCCAGCAGCTTAGAGGGGGGGGCTTATCCCACAGATACGCAGTATTTT.

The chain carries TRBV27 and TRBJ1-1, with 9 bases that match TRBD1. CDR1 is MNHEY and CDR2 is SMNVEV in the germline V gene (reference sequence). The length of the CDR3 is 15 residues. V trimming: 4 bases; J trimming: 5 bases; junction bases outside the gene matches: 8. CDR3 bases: TGTGCCAGCAGTTCCATCGGGACAGGGAAGACTGAAGCTTTCTTT. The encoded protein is CASSSIGTGKTEAFF.

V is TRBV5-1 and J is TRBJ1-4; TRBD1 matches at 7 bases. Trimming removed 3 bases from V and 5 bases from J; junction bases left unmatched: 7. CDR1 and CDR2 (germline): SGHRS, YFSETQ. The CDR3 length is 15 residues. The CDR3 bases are TGCGCCAGCAGCTGGAACAGGGGCTCAAATGAAAAACTGTTTTTT. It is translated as CASSWNRGSNEKLFF.

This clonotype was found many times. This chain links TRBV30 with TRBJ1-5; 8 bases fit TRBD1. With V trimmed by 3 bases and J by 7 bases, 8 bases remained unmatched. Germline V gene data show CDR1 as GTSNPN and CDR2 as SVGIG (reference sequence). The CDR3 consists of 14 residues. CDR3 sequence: CAWSYGQGDQPQHF. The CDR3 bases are TGTGCCTGGAGCTACGGACAGGGAGACCAGCCCCAGCATTTT.

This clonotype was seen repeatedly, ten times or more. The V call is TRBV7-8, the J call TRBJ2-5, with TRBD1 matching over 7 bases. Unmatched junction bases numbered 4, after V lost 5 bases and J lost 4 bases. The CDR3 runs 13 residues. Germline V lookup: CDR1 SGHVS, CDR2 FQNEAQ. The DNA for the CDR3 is TGTGCCAGCAGCCTGGACAGGCGAGAGACCCAGTACTTC. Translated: CASSLDRRETQYF. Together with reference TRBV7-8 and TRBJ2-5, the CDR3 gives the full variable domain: GAGVSQSPRYKVAKRGQDVALRCDPISGHVSLFWYQQALGQGPEFLTYFQNEAQLDKSGLPSDRFFAERPEGSVSTLKIQRTQQEDSAVYLCASSLDRRETQYFGPGTRLLVL.

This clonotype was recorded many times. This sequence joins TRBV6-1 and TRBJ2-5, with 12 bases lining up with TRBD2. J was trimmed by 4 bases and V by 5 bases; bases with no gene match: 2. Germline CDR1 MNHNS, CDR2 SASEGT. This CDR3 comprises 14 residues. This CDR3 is CASSPTSGGETQYF. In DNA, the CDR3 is TGTGCCAGCAGTCCGACTAGCGGGGGAGAGACCCAGTACTTC.

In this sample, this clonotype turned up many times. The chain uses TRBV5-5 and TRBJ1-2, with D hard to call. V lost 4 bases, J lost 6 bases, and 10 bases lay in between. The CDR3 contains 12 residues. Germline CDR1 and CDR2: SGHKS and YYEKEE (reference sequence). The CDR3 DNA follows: TGTGCCAGCAGCCACCTCTTACATGGCTACACCTTC. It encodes CASSHLLHGYTF.